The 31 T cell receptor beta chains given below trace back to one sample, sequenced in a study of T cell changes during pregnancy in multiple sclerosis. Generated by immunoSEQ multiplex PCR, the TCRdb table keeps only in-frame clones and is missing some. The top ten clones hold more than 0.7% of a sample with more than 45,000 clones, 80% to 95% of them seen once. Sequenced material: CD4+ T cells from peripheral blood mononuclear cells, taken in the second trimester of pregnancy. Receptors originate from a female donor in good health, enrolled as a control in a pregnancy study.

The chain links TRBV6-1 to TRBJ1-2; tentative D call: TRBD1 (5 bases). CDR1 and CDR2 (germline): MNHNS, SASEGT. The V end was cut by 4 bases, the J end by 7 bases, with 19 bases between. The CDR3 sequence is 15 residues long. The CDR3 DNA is TGTGCCAGCAGTGCGGGTTTTGGGGGGTCGAGTGGCTACACCTTC. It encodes CASSAGFGGSSGYTF.

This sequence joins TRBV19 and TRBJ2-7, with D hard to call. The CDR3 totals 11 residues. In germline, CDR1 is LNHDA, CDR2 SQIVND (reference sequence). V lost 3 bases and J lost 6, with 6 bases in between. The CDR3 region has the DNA TGTGCCAGTAGTATCGGGTCCGAGCAGTACTTC. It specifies CASSIGSEQYF.

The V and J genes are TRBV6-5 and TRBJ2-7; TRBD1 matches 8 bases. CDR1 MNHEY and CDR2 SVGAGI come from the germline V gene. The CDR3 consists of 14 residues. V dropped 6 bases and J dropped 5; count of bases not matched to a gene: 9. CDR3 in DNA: TGTGCCAGCAGGTCTCCAGGGGGCGGGCACGAGCAGTACTTC. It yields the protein CASRSPGGGHEQYF.

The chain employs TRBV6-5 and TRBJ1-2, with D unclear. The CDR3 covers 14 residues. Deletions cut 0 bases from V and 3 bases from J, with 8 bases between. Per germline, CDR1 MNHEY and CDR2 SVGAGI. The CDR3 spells CASSYSGGDYGYTF. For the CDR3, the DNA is TGTGCCAGCAGTTACTCCGGAGGTGACTATGGCTACACCTTC.

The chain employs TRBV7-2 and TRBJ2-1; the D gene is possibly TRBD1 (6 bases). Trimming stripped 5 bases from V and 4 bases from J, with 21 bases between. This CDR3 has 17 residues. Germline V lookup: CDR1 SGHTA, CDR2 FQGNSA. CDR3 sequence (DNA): TGTGCCAGCAGCATACGGACAGCACCAATCTTGTACAATGAGCAGTTCTTC. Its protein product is CASSIRTAPILYNEQFF.

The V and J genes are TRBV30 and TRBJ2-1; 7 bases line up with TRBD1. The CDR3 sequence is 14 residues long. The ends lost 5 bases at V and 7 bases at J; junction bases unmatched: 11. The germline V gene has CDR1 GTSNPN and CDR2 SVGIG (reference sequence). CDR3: CAWADREGWNEQFF. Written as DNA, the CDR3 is TGTGCCTGGGCTGACAGGGAAGGATGGAATGAGCAGTTCTTC. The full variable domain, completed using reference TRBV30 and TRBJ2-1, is SQTIHQWPATLVQPVGSPLSLECTVEGTSNPNLYWYRQAAGRGLQLLFYSVGIGQISSEVPQNLSASRPQDRQFILSSKKLLLSDSGFYLCAWADREGWNEQFFGPGTRLTVL.

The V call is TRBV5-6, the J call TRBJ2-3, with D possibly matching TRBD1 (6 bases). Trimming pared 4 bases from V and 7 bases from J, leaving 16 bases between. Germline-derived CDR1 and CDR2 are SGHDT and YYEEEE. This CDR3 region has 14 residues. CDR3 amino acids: CASSTGSSTNTQYF. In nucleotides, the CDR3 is TGTGCCAGCAGCACAGGGTCTTCAACAAATACGCAGTATTTT.

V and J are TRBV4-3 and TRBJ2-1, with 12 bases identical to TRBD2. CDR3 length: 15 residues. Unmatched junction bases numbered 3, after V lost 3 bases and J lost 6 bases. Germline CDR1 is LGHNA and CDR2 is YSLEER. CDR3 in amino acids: CASSQGLAGGNEQFF. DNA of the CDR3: TGCGCCAGCAGCCAGGGACTAGCGGGCGGCAATGAGCAGTTCTTC.

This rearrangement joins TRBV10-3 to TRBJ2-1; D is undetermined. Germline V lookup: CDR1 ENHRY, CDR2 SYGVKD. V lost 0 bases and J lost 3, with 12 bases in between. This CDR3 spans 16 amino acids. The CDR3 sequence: CAISESEVINYNEQFF. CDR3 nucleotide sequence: TGTGCCATCAGTGAGTCAGAGGTGATAAACTACAATGAGCAGTTCTTC.

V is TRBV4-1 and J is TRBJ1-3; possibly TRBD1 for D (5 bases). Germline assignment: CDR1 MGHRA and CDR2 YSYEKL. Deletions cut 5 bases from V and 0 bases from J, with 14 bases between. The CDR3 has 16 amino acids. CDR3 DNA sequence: TGCGCCAGCAGCTCCCCGACAGACAGCTCTGGAAACACCATATATTTT. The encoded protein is CASSSPTDSSGNTIYF.

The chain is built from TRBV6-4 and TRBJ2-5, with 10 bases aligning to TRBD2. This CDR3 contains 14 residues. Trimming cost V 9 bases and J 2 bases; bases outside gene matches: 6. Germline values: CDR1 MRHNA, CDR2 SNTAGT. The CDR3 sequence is CARKIAGGQETQYF. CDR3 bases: TGTGCCAGAAAAATAGCGGGGGGACAAGAGACCCAGTACTTC.

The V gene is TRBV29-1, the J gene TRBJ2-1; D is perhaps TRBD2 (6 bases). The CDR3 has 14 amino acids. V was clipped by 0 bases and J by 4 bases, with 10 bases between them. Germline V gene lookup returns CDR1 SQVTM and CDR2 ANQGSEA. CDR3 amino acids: CSVEDSSVYNEQFF. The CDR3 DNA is TGCAGCGTTGAAGATTCTAGCGTGTACAATGAGCAGTTCTTC.

The CDR3 DNA is TGTGCCAGCACTCCGGCAGACTGGGAGGGGTACGAGCAGTACTTC. It specifies CASTPADWEGYEQYF. The chain is built from TRBV6-5 and TRBJ2-7, with 7 positions matching TRBD2. V lost 7 bases to trimming and J lost 4 bases; unmatched junction nucleotides: 13. This CDR3 comprises 15 residues. CDR1 and CDR2 (germline): MNHEY, SVGAGI.

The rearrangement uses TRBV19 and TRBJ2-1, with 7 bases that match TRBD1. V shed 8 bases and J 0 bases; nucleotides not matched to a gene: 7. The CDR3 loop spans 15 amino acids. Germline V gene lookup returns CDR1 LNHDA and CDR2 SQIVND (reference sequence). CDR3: CASQEDRSSYNEQFF. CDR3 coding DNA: TGTGCCAGTCAGGAGGACAGGAGCTCCTACAATGAGCAGTTCTTC.

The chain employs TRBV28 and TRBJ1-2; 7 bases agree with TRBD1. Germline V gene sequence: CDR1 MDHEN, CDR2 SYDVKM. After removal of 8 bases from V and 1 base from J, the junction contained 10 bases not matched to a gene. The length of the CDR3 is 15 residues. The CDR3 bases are TGTGCCAGCGGCTTAGGACAGGCCCTTAACTATGGCTACACCTTC. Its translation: CASGLGQALNYGYTF.

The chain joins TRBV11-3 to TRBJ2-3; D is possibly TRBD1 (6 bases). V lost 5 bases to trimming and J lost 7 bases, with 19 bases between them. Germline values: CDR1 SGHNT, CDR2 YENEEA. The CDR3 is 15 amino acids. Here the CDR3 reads CASSPSGDPSYTQYF. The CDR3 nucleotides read TGTGCCAGCAGCCCATCAGGGGACCCATCTTATACGCAGTATTTT.

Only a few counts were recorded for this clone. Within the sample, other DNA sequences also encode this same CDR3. This CDR3 is CASSLAGGYTEAFF. CDR3 nucleotides: TGTGCCAGCAGCTTAGCAGGGGGGTACACTGAAGCTTTCTTT. This rearrangement joins TRBV11-2 to TRBJ1-1, with 7 nucleotides matching TRBD1. Germline assignment: CDR1 SGHAT and CDR2 FQNNGV. The CDR3 is made up of 14 amino acids. V lost 1 base to trimming and J lost 3 bases; unmatched junction nucleotides: 2. Filled out from reference TRBV11-2 and TRBJ1-1, the complete variable domain reads EAGVAQSPRYKIIEKRQSVAFWCNPISGHATLYWYQQILGQGPKLLIQFQNNGVVDDSQLPKDRFSAERLKGVDSTLKIQPAKLEDSAVYLCASSLAGGYTEAFFGQGTRLTVV.

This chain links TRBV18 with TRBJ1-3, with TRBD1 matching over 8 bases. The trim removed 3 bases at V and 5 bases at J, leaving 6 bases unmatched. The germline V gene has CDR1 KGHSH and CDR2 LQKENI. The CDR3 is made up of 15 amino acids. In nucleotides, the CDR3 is TGTGCCAGCTCACCTCGGCAGGGGGCTCGAAACACCATATATTTT. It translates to CASSPRQGARNTIYF.

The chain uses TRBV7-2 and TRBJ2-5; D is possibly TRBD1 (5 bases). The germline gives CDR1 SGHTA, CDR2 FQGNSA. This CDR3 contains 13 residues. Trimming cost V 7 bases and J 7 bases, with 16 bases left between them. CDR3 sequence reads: CASNQGTLGTQYF. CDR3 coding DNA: TGTGCCAGCAACCAGGGTACCTTGGGGACCCAGTACTTC.

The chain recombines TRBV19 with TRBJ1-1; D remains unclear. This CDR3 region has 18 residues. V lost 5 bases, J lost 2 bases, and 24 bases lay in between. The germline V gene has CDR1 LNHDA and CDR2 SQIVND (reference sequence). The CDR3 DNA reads TGTGCCAGTAGTTCCTACTCGAGATGGGCAGGCGTTAACACTGAAGCTTTCTTT. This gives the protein CASSSYSRWAGVNTEAFF.

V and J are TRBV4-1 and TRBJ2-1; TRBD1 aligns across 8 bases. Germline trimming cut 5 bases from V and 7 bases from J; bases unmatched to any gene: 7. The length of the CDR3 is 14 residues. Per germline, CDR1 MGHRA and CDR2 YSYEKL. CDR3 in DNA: TGCGCCAGCAGCAAAGGACAGGGTAGGAATGAGCAGTTCTTC. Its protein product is CASSKGQGRNEQFF.

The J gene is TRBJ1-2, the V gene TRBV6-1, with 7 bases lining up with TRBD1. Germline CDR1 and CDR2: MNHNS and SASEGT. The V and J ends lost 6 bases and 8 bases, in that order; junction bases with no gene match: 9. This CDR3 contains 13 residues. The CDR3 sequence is CASRKQGLEGYTF. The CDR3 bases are TGTGCCAGCAGGAAACAGGGGTTGGAAGGCTACACCTTC.

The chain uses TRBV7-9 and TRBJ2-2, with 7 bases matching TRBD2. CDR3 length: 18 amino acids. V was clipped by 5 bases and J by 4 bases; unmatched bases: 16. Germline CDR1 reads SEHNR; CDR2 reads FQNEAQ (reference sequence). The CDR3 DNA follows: TGTGCCAGCAGCCTAAGGAGTTTAGGCGGGAGAGGCACCGGGGAGCTGTTTTTT. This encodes CASSLRSLGGRGTGELFF. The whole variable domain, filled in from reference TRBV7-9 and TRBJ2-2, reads DTGVSQNPRHKITKRGQNVTFRCDPISEHNRLYWYRQTLGQGPEFLTYFQNEAQLEKSRLLSDRFSAERPKGSFSTLEIQRTEQGDSAMYLCASSLRSLGGRGTGELFFGEGSRLTVL.

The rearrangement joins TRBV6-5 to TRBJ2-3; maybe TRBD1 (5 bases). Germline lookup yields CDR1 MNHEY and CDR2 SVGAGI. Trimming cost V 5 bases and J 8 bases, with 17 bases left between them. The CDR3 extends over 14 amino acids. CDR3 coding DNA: TGTGCCAGCAGTCAGGGCCTAATTCCGGGTACGCAGTATTTT. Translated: CASSQGLIPGTQYF.

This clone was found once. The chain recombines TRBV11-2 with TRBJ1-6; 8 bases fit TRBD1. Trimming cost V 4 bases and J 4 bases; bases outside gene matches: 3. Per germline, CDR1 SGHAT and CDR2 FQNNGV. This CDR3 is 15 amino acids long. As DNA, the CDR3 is TGTGCCAGCAGCTCTCGGACAGGGTATAATTCACCCCTCCACTTT. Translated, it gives CASSSRTGYNSPLHF.

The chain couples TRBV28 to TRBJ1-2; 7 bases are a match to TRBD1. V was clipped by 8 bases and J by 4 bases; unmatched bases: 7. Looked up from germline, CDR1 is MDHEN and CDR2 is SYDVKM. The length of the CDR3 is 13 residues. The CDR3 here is CASAPGQTYGYTF. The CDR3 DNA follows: TGTGCCAGCGCCCCGGGACAGACCTATGGCTACACCTTC.

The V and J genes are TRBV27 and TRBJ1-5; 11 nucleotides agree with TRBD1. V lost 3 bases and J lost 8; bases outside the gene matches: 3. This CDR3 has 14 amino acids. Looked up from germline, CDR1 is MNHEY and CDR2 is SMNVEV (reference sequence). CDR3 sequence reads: CASSFGTGGEPQHF. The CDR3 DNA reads TGTGCCAGCAGTTTTGGGACAGGGGGAGAGCCCCAGCATTTT.

The DNA of the CDR3 is TGTGCCAGCAGCCCCTCAGGAAGCGGGGGTTACAATGAGCAGTTCTTC. Protein sequence: CASSPSGSGGYNEQFF. The rearrangement uses TRBV7-8 and TRBJ2-1, with 8 bases that match TRBD2. With V trimmed by 5 bases and J by 4 bases, 10 bases remained unmatched. CDR1 is SGHVS and CDR2 is FQNEAQ in the germline V gene. The CDR3 is 16 residues long.

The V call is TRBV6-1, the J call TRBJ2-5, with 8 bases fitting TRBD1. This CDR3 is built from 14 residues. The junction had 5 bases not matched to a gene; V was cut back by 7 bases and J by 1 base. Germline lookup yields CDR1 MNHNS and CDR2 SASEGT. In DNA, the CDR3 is TGTGCCAGCATGACAGGGGCCTCCCAAGAGACCCAGTACTTC. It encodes CASMTGASQETQYF.

The CDR3 spells CASSFGGGIMDTQYF. Written as DNA, the CDR3 is TGTGCCAGCAGCTTTGGCGGGGGGATTATGGATACGCAGTATTTT. V and J are TRBV5-4 and TRBJ2-3; 8 bases line up with TRBD2. From germline, CDR1 is SGHNT and CDR2 YYREEE (reference sequence). The CDR3 runs 15 residues. With 2 bases clipped from V and 6 bases from J, the junction kept 8 bases outside the gene matches. The entire variable domain, with the rest obtained from reference TRBV5-4 and TRBJ2-3, is as follows: ETGVTQSPTHLIKTRGQQVTLRCSSQSGHNTVSWYQQALGQGPQFIFQYYREEENGRGNFPPRFSGLQFPNYSSELNVNALELDDSALYLCASSFGGGIMDTQYFGPGTRLTVL.

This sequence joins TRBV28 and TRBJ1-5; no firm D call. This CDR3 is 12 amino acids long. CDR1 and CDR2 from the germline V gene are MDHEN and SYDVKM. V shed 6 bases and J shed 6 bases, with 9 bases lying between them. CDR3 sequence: CASSSNGQPQHF. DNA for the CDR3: TGTGCCAGCAGCTCGAACGGTCAGCCCCAGCATTTT.